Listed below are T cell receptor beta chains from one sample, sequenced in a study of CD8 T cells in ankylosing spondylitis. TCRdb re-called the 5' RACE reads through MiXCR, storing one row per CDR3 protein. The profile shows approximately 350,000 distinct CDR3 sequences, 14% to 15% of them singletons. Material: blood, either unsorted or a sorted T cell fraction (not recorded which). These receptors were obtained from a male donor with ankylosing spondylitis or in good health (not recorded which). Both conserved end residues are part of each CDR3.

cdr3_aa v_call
CASRHPGQMNTEAFF TRBV6-1
CASSPISSQDRSSYNEQFF TRBV11-1
CASSFPDGRYEQYF TRBV6-5
CAIRRGEGNTEAFF TRBV10-3
CASSSLGTSQFF TRBV6-6
CASSFRRGEGNIQYF TRBV5-6
CASSYRASGSYEQYF TRBV7-2
CASSMSVLSTDTQYF TRBV19
CASSLAGLPSGGYTF TRBV5-6
CCARVWTGGVETQYF TRBV20-1
CASQTVRGSSYNEQFF TRBV11-2
CASRAGGGPRTQYF TRBV5-1
CASSQDRGPHFGYTF TRBV14
CASSSGTFRNSPLHF TRBV27
CASSLTAGSYNEQFF TRBV5-1
CASSPGGGSYGYTF TRBV12-3/TRBV12-4
CASSTYTRVSHEQYF TRBV5-1
CASSLLAGGPYEQYF TRBV27
CSVAEGPYEQYF TRBV29-1
CASSLVAGGNEQFF TRBV5-1
CSGGLAGGSNEQFF TRBV20-1
CASSVEGGTEAFF TRBV9
CASSLLAVGDTQYF TRBV5-1
CASGLAGGGWNEQFF TRBV2
CASSRRGGGGSYEQYF TRBV12-3/TRBV12-4